This T cell receptor (beta chain) was sequenced during a study of T cells in Graves' hyperthyroidism and ophthalmopathy. Study context: Blood was drawn when the patient was first diagnosed and still untreated. Study-wide results and caveats: Blood also carried most thyroid clonotypes expanded above 0.001. Separating ophthalmopathy from stable hyperthyroidism was achieved by a 13 V-J model.

It was RNA transcripts that yielded the amplified TCR beta CDR3 regions. A set of HTBI primers served as the primers for a first-round RT-PCR of the TCR CDR3. TCRdb reprocessed the multiplex PCR reads with MiXCR, giving one entry per CDR3 protein. The sample includes 300,000 to 450,000 distinct CDR3 sequences, 15% to 19% seen only once; the top ten take 28%. Between the trimmed V and J ends, which lost 2 bases and 5 bases, there was a span of 11 bases. The CDR3 sequence is 14 residues long. Looked up from germline, CDR1 is SGHTA and CDR2 is FQGNSA. This clonotype was seen repeatedly, ten times or more. The target antigen is unknown. Exclusion of a patient resulted from uncontrolled infection, other autoimmune disease, pregnancy or lactation.

This TCR was sampled from a woman in her late teens or twenties with Graves' hyperthyroidism that later progressed to Graves' ophthalmopathy. The chain recombines TRBV7-2 with TRBJ2-3, with D uncertain. The sample was blood. CDR3 protein: CASSLYGLGDTQYF. The CDR3, as DNA: TGTGCCAGCAGCTTATATGGTTTGGGAGATACGCAGTATTTT.